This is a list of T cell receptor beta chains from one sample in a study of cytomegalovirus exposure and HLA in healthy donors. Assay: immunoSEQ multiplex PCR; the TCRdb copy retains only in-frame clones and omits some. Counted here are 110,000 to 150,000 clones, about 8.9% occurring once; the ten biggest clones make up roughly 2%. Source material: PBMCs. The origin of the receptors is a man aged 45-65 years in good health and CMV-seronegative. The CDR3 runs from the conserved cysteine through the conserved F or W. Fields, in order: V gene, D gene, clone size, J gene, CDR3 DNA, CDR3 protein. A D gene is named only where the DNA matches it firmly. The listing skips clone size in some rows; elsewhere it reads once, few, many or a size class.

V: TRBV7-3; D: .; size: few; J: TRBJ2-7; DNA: TGTGCCAGCAGCCTTAGACCGGGAAACGAGCAGTACTTC; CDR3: CASSLRPGNEQYF
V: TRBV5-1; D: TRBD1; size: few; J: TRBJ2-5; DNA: TGCGCCAGCAGCCCAGACAGGGCTGGGGAGACCCAGTACTTC; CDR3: CASSPDRAGETQYF
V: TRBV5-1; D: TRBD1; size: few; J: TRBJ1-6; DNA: TGCGCCAGCAGCCAGACGACAGGGTCGGGATCACCCCTCCACTTT; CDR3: CASSQTTGSGSPLHF
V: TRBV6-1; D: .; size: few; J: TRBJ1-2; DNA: TGTGCCAGCAGGTCAGGCGCAGGGCACATAGGAGGCTACACCTTC; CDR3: CASRSGAGHIGGYTF
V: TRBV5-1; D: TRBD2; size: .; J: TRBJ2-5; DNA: TGCGCCAGCAGCTGGCAGAGGGCTTGGAATAGCGGGAGAGTCGAGACCCAGTACTTC; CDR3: CASSWQRAWNSGRVETQYF
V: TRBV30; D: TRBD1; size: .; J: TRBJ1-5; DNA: TGTGCCTGGAGCGACAGGGGGTTGAATCAGCCCCAGCATTTT; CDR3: CAWSDRGLNQPQHF
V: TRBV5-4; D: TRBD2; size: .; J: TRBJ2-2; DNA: TGTGCCAGCACCGGGACTAGCGGGACTGGCACCGGGGAGCTGTTTTTT; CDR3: CASTGTSGTGTGELFF
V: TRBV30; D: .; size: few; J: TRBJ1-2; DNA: TGTGCCTGGAGTGTATACGGTGATGGCTACACCTTC; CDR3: CAWSVYGDGYTF
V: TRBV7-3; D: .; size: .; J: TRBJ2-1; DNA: TGTGCCAGCAGCTTAAGCGGGACCCACAATGAGCAGTTCTTC; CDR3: CASSLSGTHNEQFF
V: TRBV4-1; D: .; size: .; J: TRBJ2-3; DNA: TGCGCCAGCAGCCAAGGCGACAGGAGGCGCACAGATACGCAGTATTTT; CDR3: CASSQGDRRRTDTQYF
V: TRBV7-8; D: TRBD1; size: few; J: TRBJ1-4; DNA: TGTGCCAGCAGAAGGGGGCAAGGTGAAAAACTGTTTTTT; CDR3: CASRRGQGEKLFF
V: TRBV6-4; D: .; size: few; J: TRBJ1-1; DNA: TGTGCCAGCAGTGACTCGGGGGGTTGGAACACTGAAGCTTTCTTT; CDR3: CASSDSGGWNTEAFF
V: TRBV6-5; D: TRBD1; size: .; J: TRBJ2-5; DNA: TGTGCCAGCAGTTACTCGAAGGGGGCTGTCCAAGAGACCCAGTACTTC; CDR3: CASSYSKGAVQETQYF
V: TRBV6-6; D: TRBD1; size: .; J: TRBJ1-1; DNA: TGTGCCAGCAGTTGGACAGGGGGGAAAAACACTGAAGATTTCTTT; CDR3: CASSWTGGKNTEDFF
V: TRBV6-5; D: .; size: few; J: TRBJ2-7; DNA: TGTGCCAGCAGGAGGGCCAGGAACACCTACGAGCAGTACTTC; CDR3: CASRRARNTYEQYF
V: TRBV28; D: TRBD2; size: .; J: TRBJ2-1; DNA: TGTGCCAGCAGTGTTAGCGGGGCCTACAATGAGCAGTTCTTC; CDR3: CASSVSGAYNEQFF
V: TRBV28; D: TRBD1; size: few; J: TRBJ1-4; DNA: TGTGCCAGCAGCCTAGGGACAGATGAAAAACTGTTTTTT; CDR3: CASSLGTDEKLFF
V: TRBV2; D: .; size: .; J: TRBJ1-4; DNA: TGTGCCAGCAGTCCAGGGTTGGGAAGGGAAAAACTGTTTTTT; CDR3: CASSPGLGREKLFF
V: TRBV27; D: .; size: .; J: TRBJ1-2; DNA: TGTGCCAGCAGTTTACGGCAGGGGATGTTAGCTAACTATGGCTACACCTTC; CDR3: CASSLRQGMLANYGYTF
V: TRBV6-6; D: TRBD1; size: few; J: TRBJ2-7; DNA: TGTGCCAGCAGTTACGTGCCGGGACAGGACTACGAGCAGTACTTC; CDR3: CASSYVPGQDYEQYF
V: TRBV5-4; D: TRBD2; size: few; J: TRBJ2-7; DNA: TGTGCCAGCAGCTTGCGGGGGCTAGCGGGGGGCTACGAGCAGTACTTC; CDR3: CASSLRGLAGGYEQYF
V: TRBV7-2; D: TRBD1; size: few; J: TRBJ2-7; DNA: TGTGCCAGCAGCTTAGTAACAGGGGGCTCCTACGAGCAGTACTTC; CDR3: CASSLVTGGSYEQYF
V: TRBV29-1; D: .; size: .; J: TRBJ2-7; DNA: TGCAGCGTTTGGTGGCAGGGTTCCCACGAGCAGTACTTC; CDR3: CSVWWQGSHEQYF
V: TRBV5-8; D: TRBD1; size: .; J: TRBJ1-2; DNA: TGTGCCAGCAGCCCCCAGGGGGACTACACCTTC; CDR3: CASSPQGDYTF
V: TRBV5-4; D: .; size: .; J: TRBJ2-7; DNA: TGTGCCAGCAGCTCTGGACAGTCGCTATCCTACGAGCAGTACTTC; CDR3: CASSSGQSLSYEQYF
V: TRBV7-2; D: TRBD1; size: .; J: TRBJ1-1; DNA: TGTGCCAGCAGCACCAGCAGGGGGCACGGCACTGAAGCTTTCTTT; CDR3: CASSTSRGHGTEAFF
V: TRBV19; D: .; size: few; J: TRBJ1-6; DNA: TGTGCCAGTACCCAAGGGGGGGTAAAGAATTCACCCCTCCACTTT; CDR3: CASTQGGVKNSPLHF
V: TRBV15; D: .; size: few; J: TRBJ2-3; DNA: TGTGCCACCAGCAGAGATATGGGGGGAGATACGCAGTATTTT; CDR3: CATSRDMGGDTQYF
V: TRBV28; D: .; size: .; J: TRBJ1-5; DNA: TGTGCCAGCAGTTTGACTGGGGGGTATCAGCCCCAGCATTTT; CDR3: CASSLTGGYQPQHF
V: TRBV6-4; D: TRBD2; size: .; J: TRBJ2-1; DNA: TGTGCCAGCAGTGACGGGACTAGCGCGAATGAGCAGTTCTTC; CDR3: CASSDGTSANEQFF
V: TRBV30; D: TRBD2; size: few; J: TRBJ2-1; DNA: TGTGCCTGCAACGGACTAGCGGGGGGATACTACAATGAGCAGTTCTTC; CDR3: CACNGLAGGYYNEQFF
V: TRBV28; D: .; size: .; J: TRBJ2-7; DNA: TGTGCCAGCAGGTTGCAAAGGGGCGAGCAGTACTTC; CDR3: CASRLQRGEQYF
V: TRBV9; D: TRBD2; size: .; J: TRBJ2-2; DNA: TGTGCCAGCAGCGGTCCTAGCGGGAGCACCGGGGAGCTGTTTTTT; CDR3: CASSGPSGSTGELFF
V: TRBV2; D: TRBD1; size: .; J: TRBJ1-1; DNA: TGTGCCAGCAGTGTACAGGGGATGAACACTGCAGCTTTCTTT; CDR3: CASSVQGMNTAAFF
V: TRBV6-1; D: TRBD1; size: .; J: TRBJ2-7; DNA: TGTGCCAGCTCGGGACAGGCCCAAGGGGAGCAGTACTTC; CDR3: CASSGQAQGEQYF
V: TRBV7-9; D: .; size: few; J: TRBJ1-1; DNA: TGTGCCAGCAGCTTAGGATCCAGGTTTGTCACTGAAGCTTTCTTT; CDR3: CASSLGSRFVTEAFF
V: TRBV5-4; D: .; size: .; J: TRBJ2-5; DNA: TGTGCCAGCAGCTTGCAGCAAGCGGGTGAGACCCAGTACTTC; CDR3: CASSLQQAGETQYF